The clone carrying this T cell receptor (beta chain) was detected only a few times. Germline V gene sequence: CDR1 SGHVS, CDR2 FNYEAQ. Trimming cost V 1 base and J 8 bases, with 11 bases left between them. CDR3 length equals 13 residues. Original data processing: Amplification of reference gene primers provided the estimated nucleated cell counts. Only in-frame clones appear in the TCRdb table, and some are missing; sequencing was by immunoSEQ multiplex PCR. The V and J calls and clone size were taken over from that table, and D and trimming were inferred from the DNA. The profile shows around 290,000 clones, around 86% of them singletons. This sample was taken from a study of blood T cell repertoires in COVID-19. Study overall: Sources were T cells, B-cell-depleted T cells, or PBMCs; the material itself was cDNA or gDNA.

Participant reports of clinical history set cohort assignment. The TCR was taken from a middle-aged woman who had recovered from COVID-19. This chain connects TRBV7-6 to TRBJ1-1; D remains unclear. Sequencing was done on a sample of PBMCs or T cells enriched from blood (not recorded which). The CDR3 spells CASSLGGSKEAFF. Here the CDR3 DNA reads TGTGCCAGCAGCTTAGGAGGAAGTAAGGAAGCTTTCTTT.